The 9 T cell receptor beta chains in this list originate from one sample, sequenced in a study of T cell repertoires in cytomegalovirus infection. TCRdb itself ran the reads through MiXCR, one entry per CDR3 protein. The table includes about 570,000 distinct CDR3 sequences, roughly 43% detected once. No antigen has been assigned to these receptors. The source was cultured PBMCs, collected from culture after CMV antigen stimulation. The receptor set was obtained from a human donor in good health (CMV status not recorded). Some clones in this sample may be carry-over from other donors' samples.

The rearrangement joins TRBV6-1 to TRBJ1-2; TRBD1 aligns across 7 bases. V gave up 6 bases and J gave up 6 bases; unmatched junction bases: 7. Germline loops: CDR1 MNHNS, CDR2 SASEGT. The CDR3 runs to 13 residues. The CDR3, as DNA: TGTGCCAGCAGAAAAACAGGGGACGATGGCTACACCTTC. Protein sequence: CASRKTGDDGYTF.

The chain couples TRBV11-2 to TRBJ1-1, with D possibly being TRBD1 (6 bases). The V and J ends lost 6 bases and 3 bases respectively, with 14 bases between them. This CDR3 is 14 amino acids long. Germline V gene lookup returns CDR1 SGHAT and CDR2 FQNNGV. The CDR3 DNA sequence: TGTGCCAGCAGACTAACGGGGGGCCACACTGAAGCTTTCTTT. The encoded protein is CASRLTGGHTEAFF.

V gene TRBV20-1 combines with J gene TRBJ1-2; unclear D gene. The ends were cut back, 7 bases at V and 3 bases at J, with 12 bases in the middle. The CDR3 is made up of 12 amino acids. The germline gives CDR1 DFQATT, CDR2 SNEGSKA (reference sequence). The chain's CDR3 is CSELRADYGYTF. In DNA form, the CDR3 reads TGCAGTGAGCTCCGGGCGGACTATGGCTACACCTTC.

The CDR3 is CASSRPEGYGGYTF. The CDR3, as DNA: TGTGCCAGCAGCCGACCCGAGGGCTATGGGGGCTACACCTTC. The chain has TRBV7-6 and TRBJ1-2; D remains ambiguous. Trimming pared 5 bases from V and 8 bases from J, leaving 18 bases between. CDR1 and CDR2 (germline): SGHVS, FNYEAQ. The CDR3 is 14 residues long.

The CDR3 DNA sequence: TGCGCCAGCAGCCGCCACTTCCGAGAGACCCAGTACTTC. Its translation: CASSRHFRETQYF. This chain links TRBV4-1 with TRBJ2-5; unclear D gene. The germline CDR1 and CDR2 sequences are MGHRA and YSYEKL. Trimming removed 4 bases at V and 4 bases at J, with 10 bases between. The CDR3 is 13 residues long.

The chain joins TRBV7-2 to TRBJ2-1, with D perhaps TRBD2 (6 bases). Germline CDR1 and CDR2: SGHTA and FQGNSA. Between the trimmed V and J ends, which lost 6 bases and 10 bases, there was a span of 34 bases. This CDR3 has 19 amino acids. CDR3 sequence: CASSLSFSGTQGGVEEQFF. The CDR3 bases are TGTGCCAGCAGTCTCTCCTTTTCCGGGACCCAGGGAGGAGTCGAGGAGCAGTTCTTC.

The chain combines TRBV28 with TRBJ1-2; D is perhaps TRBD1 (5 bases). V was cut by 2 bases and J by 2 bases, with 24 bases left in between. The CDR3 spans 19 residues. From germline, CDR1 is MDHEN and CDR2 SYDVKM. The CDR3 DNA follows: TGTGCCAGCAGTTTAATTCTCCGAGACGGCAGGGTACGAAACTATGGCTACACCTTC. Translated: CASSLILRDGRVRNYGYTF.

The genes are TRBV7-9 and TRBJ1-3, with 10 nucleotides matching TRBD1. The CDR3 has 18 residues. The V segment lost 5 bases and the J segment 4 bases; nucleotides outside the gene matches: 14. CDR1 SEHNR and CDR2 FQNEAQ come from the germline V gene (reference sequence). The CDR3 spells CASSLGTGAPFSGNTIYF. CDR3 nucleotides: TGTGCCAGCAGCCTCGGGACAGGGGCCCCTTTCTCCGGAAACACCATATATTTT.

This rearrangement joins TRBV11-3 to TRBJ1-3; TRBD1 is a possible D gene (5 bases). The CDR3 covers 17 residues. V was trimmed by 3 bases and J by 0 bases, leaving 15 bases between them. Germline values: CDR1 SGHNT, CDR2 YENEEA. The CDR3, as DNA: TGTGCCAGCAGCTTGGGCCGGGGCCGGAGCTCTGGAAACACCATATATTTT. Its translation is CASSLGRGRSSGNTIYF.